This TCR beta chain was sequenced during a study of blood T cell repertoires in COVID-19 (dated by TCRdb to 2019 to 2021). Some background on the complete study: Samples covering the acute and convalescent phases of COVID-19 were provided by collaborators in the United States, Italy and Spain. Nearly every sample came with metadata listing a de-identified subject ID, COVID-19 status, age in years and sex. The dataset comprised deeply sampled blood TCRbeta repertoires from subjects exposed to, actively infected with, or recovered from COVID-19. The prospective study material was composed of cDNA or gDNA derived from T cells, B-cell-depleted T cells, or PBMCs. The samples were drawn from two sources: the first 160 participants of the ongoing ImmuneRACE study, and 1,000 to 1,500 subjects contributed by 6 global collaborators. The repertoires were made available in a free public database intended to serve as a resource for research on the immune response to SARS-CoV-2. Where HLA class I and class II types were available, the types were taken from metadata supplied by the sample provider, not from assay-based typing. Results the study describes overall, beyond this receptor: How much clinical and demographic metadata was included differed by source and by participant, and the metadata was provided uncurated.

Collaborating institutions collected whole blood in K2EDTA tubes following their own protocols. For TCRbeta analysis, collaborators shipped samples in one of three forms: frozen whole blood, isolated PBMCs, or DNA extracted from either of those sample types. TCRbeta CDR3 regions were amplified from genomic DNA by means of the immunoSEQ Assay, a bias-controlled multiplex PCR. As for the authors' bioinformatics: The number of nucleated cells in each sample was estimated from the amplification of reference gene primers within the assay. To quantify the absolute abundance of each unique TCRbeta CDR3 rearrangement, sequence reads were collapsed and filtered. For each sample, productive Simpson clonality was calculated as the square root of Simpson's diversity index over productive rearrangements. TCRdb stores this immuneACCESS table with in-frame sequences only. Part of the clones is absent; in the studies checked, under half of the shortfall reflects unresolved V genes, and no reason is known for the rest. D and trimming come from the DNA, and the V and J calls and clone size come from that table. Counted in this sample were around 70,000 clones; less than 95% of them appeared once. The ten biggest clones cover around 4.5% of the sample.

To note about this clone: What this receptor recognizes is not known. The sample holds no much larger clone one base away, and base qualities are not on file.

Relative to germline, V is missing 0 bases and J is missing 3 bases, with 11 bases of the junction outside any gene match. The CDR3 holds 18 amino acids from the cysteine to the phenylalanine. The DNA shown is the 54-base CDR3, in frame from base 1. Looking up the germline V gene yields CDR1 MNHNS and CDR2 SASEGT. The TCR originated in an older woman with active COVID-19. The sequence links TRBV6-1 to TRBJ2-4; 7 bases in the junction line up with TRBD2. What was sequenced was peripheral blood. The CDR3 has the sequence CASSEAGGAVGGKNIQYF. The DNA sequence is as follows: TGTGCCAGCAGTGAAGCGGGAGGGGCGGTTGGGGGCAAAAACATTCAGTACTTC.